The T cell receptor beta chain described here comes from a study of blood T cell repertoires in COVID-19. V was pared by 11 bases and J by 7 bases, with 14 bases between. The CDR3 length is 11 residues. From germline, CDR1 is MNHEY and CDR2 SVGAGI. Assay: immunoSEQ multiplex PCR; the TCRdb copy retains only in-frame clones and omits some. This table has around 140,000 clones, about three quarters appearing once. The chain uses TRBV6-5 and TRBJ1-2; D gene uncertain. This sequence originates from a woman older than 75 with active or convalescent COVID-19. Sequenced material: peripheral blood. The CDR3 DNA follows: TGTGCCGGAGCCGGCTTTACTGGCTACACCTTC. Its translation: CAGAGFTGYTF.